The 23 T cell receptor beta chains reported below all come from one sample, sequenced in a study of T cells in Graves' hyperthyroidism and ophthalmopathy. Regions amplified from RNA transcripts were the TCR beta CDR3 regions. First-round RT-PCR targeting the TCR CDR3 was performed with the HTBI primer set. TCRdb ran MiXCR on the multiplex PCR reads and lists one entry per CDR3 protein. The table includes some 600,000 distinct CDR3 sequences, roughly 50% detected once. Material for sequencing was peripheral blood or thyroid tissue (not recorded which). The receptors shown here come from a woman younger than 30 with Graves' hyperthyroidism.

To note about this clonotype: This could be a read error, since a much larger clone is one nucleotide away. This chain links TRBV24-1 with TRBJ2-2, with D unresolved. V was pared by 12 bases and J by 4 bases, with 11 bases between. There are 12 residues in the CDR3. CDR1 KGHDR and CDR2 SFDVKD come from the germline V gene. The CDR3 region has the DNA TGTGCCGCCACCTCTGGCACCGGGGAGCTGTTTTTT. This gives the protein CAATSGTGELFF.

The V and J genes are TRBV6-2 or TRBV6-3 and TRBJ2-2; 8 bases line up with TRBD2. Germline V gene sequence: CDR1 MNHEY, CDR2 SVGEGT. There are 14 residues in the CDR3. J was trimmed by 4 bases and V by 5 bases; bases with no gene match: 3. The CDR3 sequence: CASSSGSITGELFF. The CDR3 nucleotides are TGTGCCAGCAGTAGCGGGAGTATCACCGGGGAGCTGTTTTTT.

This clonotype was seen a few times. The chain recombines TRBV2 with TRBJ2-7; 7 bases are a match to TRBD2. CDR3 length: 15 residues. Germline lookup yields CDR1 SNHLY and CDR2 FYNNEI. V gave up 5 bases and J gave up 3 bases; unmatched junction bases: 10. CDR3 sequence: CASSSLAGRDYEQYF. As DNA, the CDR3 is TGTGCCAGCAGTTCCTTAGCGGGCAGGGACTACGAGCAGTACTTC.

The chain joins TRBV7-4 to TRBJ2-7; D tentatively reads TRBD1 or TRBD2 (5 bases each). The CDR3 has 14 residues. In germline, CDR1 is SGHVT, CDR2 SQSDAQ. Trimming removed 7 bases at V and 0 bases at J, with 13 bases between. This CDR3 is CASTKGPFSYEQYF. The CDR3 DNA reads TGTGCCAGCACAAAGGGACCTTTCTCCTACGAGCAGTACTTC.

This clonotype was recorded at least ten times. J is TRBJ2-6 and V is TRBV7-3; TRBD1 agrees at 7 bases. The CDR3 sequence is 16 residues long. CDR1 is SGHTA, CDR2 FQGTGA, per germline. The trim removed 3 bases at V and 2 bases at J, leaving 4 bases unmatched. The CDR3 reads CASSLPTGAGANVLTF. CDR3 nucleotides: TGTGCCAGCAGCTTGCCCACAGGGGCTGGGGCCAACGTCCTGACTTTC. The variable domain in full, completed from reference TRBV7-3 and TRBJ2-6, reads GAGVSQTPSNKVTEKGKYVELRCDPISGHTALYWYRQSLGQGPEFLIYFQGTGAADDSGLPNDRFFAVRPEGSVSTLKIQRTERGDSAVYLCASSLPTGAGANVLTFGAGSRLTVL.

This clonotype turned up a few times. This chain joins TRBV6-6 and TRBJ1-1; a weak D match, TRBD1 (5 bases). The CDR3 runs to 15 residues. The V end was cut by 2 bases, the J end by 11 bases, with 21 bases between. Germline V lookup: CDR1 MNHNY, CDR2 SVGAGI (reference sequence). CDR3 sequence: CASSYRQRTADMAFF. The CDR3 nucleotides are TGTGCCAGCAGTTACCGACAGCGTACCGCCGATATGGCTTTCTTT.

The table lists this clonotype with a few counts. The CDR3 DNA follows: TGTGCCAGCAGAGGACAATCAACTGAAGCTTTCTTT. Translating gives CASRGQSTEAFF. The chain couples TRBV7-2 to TRBJ1-1; a weak D match, TRBD1 (5 bases). This CDR3 has 12 amino acids. Trimming took 6 bases from V and 5 from J, leaving 10 bases between them. From germline, CDR1 is SGHTA and CDR2 FQGNSA.

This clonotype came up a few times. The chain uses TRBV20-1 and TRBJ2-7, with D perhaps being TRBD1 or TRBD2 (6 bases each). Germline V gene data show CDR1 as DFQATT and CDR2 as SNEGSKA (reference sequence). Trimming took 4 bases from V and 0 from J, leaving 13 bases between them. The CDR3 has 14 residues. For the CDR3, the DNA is TGCAGTGCTACCAAATGGGGGGCCTCCTACGAGCAGTACTTC. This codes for CSATKWGASYEQYF.

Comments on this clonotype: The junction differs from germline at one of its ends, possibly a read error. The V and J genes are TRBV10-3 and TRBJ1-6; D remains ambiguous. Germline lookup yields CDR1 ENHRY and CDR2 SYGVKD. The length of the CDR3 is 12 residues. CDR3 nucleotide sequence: TGTGCCATCAGTGAGTTGGGATCTCCGGGGTACTTT. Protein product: CAISELGSPGYF.

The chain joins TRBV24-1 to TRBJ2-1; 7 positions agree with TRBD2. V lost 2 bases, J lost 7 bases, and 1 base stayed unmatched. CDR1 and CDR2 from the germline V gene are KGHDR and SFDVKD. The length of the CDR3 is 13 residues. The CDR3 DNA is TGTGCCACCAGTGATTACGGGAGGAATGAGCAGTTCTTC. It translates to CATSDYGRNEQFF.

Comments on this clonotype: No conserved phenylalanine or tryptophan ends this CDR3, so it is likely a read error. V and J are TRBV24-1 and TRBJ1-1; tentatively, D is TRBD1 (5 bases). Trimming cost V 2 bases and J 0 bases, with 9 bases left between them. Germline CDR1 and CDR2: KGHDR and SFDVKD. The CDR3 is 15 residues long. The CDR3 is CATSDSSGLNTEAFL. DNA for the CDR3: TGTGCCACCAGTGATTCCTCAGGGCTGAACACTGAAGCTTTCCTT.

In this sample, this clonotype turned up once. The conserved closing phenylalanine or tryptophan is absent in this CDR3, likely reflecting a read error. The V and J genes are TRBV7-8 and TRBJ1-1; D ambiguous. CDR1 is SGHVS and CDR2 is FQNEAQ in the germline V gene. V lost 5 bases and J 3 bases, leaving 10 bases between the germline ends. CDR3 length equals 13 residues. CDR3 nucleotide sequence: TGTGCCAGCAGCGACTACGTGGACACTGAAGCTTTCCTT. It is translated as CASSDYVDTEAFL.

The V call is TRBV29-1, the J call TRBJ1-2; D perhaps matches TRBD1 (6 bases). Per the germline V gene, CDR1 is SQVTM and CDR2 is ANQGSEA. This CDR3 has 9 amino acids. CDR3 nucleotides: TGCAGGCGCAGGGGTTGGTCCACCTTC. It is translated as CRRRGWSTF.

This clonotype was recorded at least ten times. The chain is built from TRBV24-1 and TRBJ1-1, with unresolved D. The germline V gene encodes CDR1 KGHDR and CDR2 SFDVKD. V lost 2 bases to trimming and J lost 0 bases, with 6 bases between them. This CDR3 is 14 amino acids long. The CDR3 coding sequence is TGTGCCACCAGTGATTCTGGGATGAACACTGAAGCTTTCTTT. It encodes CATSDSGMNTEAFF.

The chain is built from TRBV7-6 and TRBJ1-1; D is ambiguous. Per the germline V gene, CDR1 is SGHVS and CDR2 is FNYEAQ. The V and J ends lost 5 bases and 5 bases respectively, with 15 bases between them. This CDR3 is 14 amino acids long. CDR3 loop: CASSLTRRATEAFF. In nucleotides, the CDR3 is TGTGCCAGCAGCCTCACTAGAAGGGCAACTGAAGCTTTCTTT.

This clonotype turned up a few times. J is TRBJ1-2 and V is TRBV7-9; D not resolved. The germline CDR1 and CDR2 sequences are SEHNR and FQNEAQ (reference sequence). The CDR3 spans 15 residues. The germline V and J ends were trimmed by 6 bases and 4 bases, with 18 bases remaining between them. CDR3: CASSPDTMGAYGYTF. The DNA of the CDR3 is TGTGCCAGCAGTCCCGACACTATGGGAGCCTATGGCTACACCTTC.

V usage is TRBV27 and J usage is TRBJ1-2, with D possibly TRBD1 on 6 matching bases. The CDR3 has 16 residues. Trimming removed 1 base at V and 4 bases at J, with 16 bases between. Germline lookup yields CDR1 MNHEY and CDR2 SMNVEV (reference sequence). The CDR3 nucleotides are TGTGCCAGCAGTTTATTGGGACACAGGGAAGGCTATGGCTACACCTTC. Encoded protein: CASSLLGHREGYGYTF.

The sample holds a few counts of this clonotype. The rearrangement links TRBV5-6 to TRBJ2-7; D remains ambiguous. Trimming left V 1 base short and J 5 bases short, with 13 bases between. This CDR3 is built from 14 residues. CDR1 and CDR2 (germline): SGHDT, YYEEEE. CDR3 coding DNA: TGTGCCAGCAGCTTGCAAGGAAGCCAGGACGAGCAGTACTTC. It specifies CASSLQGSQDEQYF.

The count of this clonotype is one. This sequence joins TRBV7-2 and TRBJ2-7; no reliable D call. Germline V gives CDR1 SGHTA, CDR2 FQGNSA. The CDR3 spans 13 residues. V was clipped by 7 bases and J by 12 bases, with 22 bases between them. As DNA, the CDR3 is TGTGCCAGCACCATCCCCGCGGTGGGCTGGGGGTACTTC. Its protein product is CASTIPAVGWGYF.

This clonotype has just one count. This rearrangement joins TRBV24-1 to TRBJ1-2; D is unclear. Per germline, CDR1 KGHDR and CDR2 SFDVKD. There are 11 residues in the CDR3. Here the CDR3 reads CSPGGGWGYTF. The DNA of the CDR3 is TGTTCCCCCGGCGGTGGCTGGGGCTACACCTTC.

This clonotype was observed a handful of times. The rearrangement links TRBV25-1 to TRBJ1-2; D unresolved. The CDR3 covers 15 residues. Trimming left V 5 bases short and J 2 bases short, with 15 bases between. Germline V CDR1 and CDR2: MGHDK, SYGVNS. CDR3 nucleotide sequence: TGTGCCAGCAGTCGGACGGACGGCGGGAACTATGGCTACACCTTC. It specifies CASSRTDGGNYGYTF.

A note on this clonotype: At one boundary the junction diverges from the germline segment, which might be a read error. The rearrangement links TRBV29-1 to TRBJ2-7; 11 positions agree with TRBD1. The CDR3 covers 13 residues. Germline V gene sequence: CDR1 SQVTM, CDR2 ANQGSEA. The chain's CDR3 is CGVDGTGGDEQYF. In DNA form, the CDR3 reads TGCGGCGTTGATGGGACAGGGGGTGACGAGCAGTACTTC.

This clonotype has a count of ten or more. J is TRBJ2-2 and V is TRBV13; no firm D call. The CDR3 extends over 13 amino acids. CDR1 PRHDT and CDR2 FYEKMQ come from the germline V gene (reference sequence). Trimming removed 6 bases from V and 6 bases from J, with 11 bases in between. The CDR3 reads CASRTTQAGELFF. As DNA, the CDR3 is TGTGCCAGCAGAACGACCCAGGCCGGGGAGCTGTTTTTT.